A single sample is the source of the 20 T cell receptor beta chains below, sequenced in a study of regulatory T cells in long-lasting Graves disease. Arm-PCR of CDR3 regions with iRepertoire HTBI primers generated TCR beta libraries. TCRdb reprocessed the multiplex PCR reads via MiXCR and lists one record per CDR3 protein. The repertoire consists of hundreds of thousands of distinct CDR3 sequences, with 20% to 25% occurring once and the leading ten covering about 8.3%. Time point meaning: persistent/refractory GD, antithyroid drugs over 5 years with positive TRAb. The authors made the TCR library using RNA they extracted from PBMCs. Sample: peripheral blood mononuclear cells (PBMCs), taken when the disease was refractory, from a patient treated with antithyroid drugs. Receptors were obtained from a female donor with Graves disease.

This clonotype was seen a single time. The chain is built from TRBV15 and TRBJ1-4; D is possibly TRBD1 (5 bases). The CDR3 is 15 amino acids. The germline V gene encodes CDR1 LNHNV and CDR2 YYDKDF (reference sequence). The V end lost 3 bases, the J end lost 8 bases, and 16 bases lay between the germline ends. The CDR3 DNA reads TGTGCCACCAGCAGCCTCACAGGTTCGAAGGAAAAACTGTTTTTT. It is translated as CATSSLTGSKEKLFF.

A word on this clonotype: At one of its ends the junction is not consistent with the germline gene, which may arise from a read error. Written as DNA, the CDR3 is TGTGCCAGCAGCCAAGGTCAAGGGCAAGAGACCCAGTGCTTC. Amino acids: CASSQGQGQETQCF. The chain joins TRBV9 to TRBJ2-5, with D unclear. This CDR3 comprises 14 residues. Germline V lookup: CDR1 SGDLS, CDR2 YYNGEE.

This chain's CDR3 is CASSLHELDLADTQYF. The CDR3 bases are TGCGCCAGCAGCTTGCATGAGTTGGATCTCGCAGATACGCAGTATTTT. This rearrangement joins TRBV5-1 to TRBJ2-3, with D unresolved. Trimming took 1 base from V and 4 from J, leaving 16 bases between them. Germline CDR1 and CDR2: SGHRS and YFSETQ. The CDR3 extends over 16 amino acids.

This clonotype was seen a few times. The gene calls are TRBV30 and TRBJ1-5, with D unresolved. Looked up from germline, CDR1 is GTSNPN and CDR2 is SVGIG (reference sequence). This CDR3 is built from 13 residues. Trimming left V 3 bases short and J 4 bases short, with 10 bases between. The CDR3, as DNA: TGTGCCTGGAGGGACGCCTTGAATCAGCCCCAGCATTTT. Translating gives CAWRDALNQPQHF.

The sample holds a few counts of this clonotype. J is TRBJ2-2 and V is TRBV7-3; TRBD2 might be the D (5 bases). Germline V gene data show CDR1 as SGHTA and CDR2 as FQGTGA. This CDR3 spans 13 amino acids. The CDR3 loop is CASEGANTGELFF. In nucleotides, the CDR3 is TGTGCTAGCGAGGGAGCGAACACCGGGGAGCTGTTTTTT.

A few counts support this clonotype. This may arise from a read error, as a much more abundant clone is one base away. The chain carries TRBV5-1 and TRBJ2-5; D may be TRBD2 (5 bases). Germline V gene lookup returns CDR1 SGHRS and CDR2 YFSETQ. CDR3 size: 13 residues. The CDR3 DNA reads as TGTGCCAGCAGCTCCGGGATCCAAGAGACCCAGTACTTC. Translation gives CASSSGIQETQYF.

Ten or more counts support this clonotype. V and J are TRBV28 and TRBJ2-2, with D possibly being TRBD2 (5 bases). The CDR3 is 12 amino acids. V dropped 3 bases and J dropped 9 bases, with 8 bases sitting between them. Germline lookup yields CDR1 MDHEN and CDR2 SYDVKM. The CDR3 coding sequence is TGTGCCAGCAGTTTTTCCGGGAGGGAGCTGTTTTTT. Amino acids: CASSFSGRELFF.

This rearrangement joins TRBV29-1 to TRBJ1-1, with D perhaps TRBD1 (5 bases). Germline V gene lookup returns CDR1 SQVTM and CDR2 ANQGSEA. V lost 3 bases to trimming and J lost 0 bases, with 14 bases between them. CDR3 length: 15 residues. Written as DNA, the CDR3 is TGCAGCGTTGACCTTTTCCTGGGGGTGAACACTGAAGCTTTCTTT. Amino acids: CSVDLFLGVNTEAFF. The full variable domain, completed using reference TRBV29-1 and TRBJ1-1, is SAVISQKPSRDICQRGTSLTIQCQVDSQVTMMFWYRQQPGQSLTLIATANQGSEATYESGFVIDKFPISRPNLTFSTLTVSNMSPEDSSIYLCSVDLFLGVNTEAFFGQGTRLTVV.

The V and J genes are TRBV7-9 and TRBJ2-2, with 10 bases lining up with TRBD2. The germline V gene encodes CDR1 SEHNR and CDR2 FQNEAQ (reference sequence). Trimming at V came to 2 bases and at J to 7 bases, leaving 4 bases not matched to a gene. The CDR3 extends over 15 amino acids. The CDR3 sequence is CASSLLAGAIGELFF. DNA for the CDR3: TGTGCCAGCAGCTTACTAGCGGGAGCTATCGGGGAGCTGTTTTTT.

In its sample, this clonotype was seen many times. V usage is TRBV2 and J usage is TRBJ2-7; no firm D call. This CDR3 has 15 residues. V was pared by 6 bases and J by 3 bases, with 18 bases between. Germline CDR1 is SNHLY and CDR2 is FYNNEI. In nucleotides, the CDR3 is TGTGCCAGCAGGCGCCTCTCAGGTGACGTCTACGAGCAGTACTTC. Protein: CASRRLSGDVYEQYF.

V is TRBV5-1 and J is TRBJ2-2, with a tentative D call TRBD1 (6 bases). CDR1 is SGHRS and CDR2 is YFSETQ in the germline V gene. CDR3 length: 15 amino acids. With 4 bases removed from V and 2 bases from J, the gap between germline ends came to 12 bases. As DNA, the CDR3 is TGCGCCAGCAGCGGACGGACAGACAACACCGGGGAGCTGTTTTTT. Residues: CASSGRTDNTGELFF.

This clonotype was counted a few times. This sequence joins TRBV6-1 and TRBJ1-5; 7 positions agree with TRBD1. J lost 5 bases, V lost 8 bases, and 9 bases had no gene match. Germline CDR1 MNHNS, CDR2 SASEGT. CDR3 size: 14 residues. The CDR3 nucleotides read TGTGCCAGCTTAGGGACAGTTAGGTATCAGCCCCAGCATTTT. This codes for CASLGTVRYQPQHF.

The rearrangement uses TRBV29-1 and TRBJ2-7, with D hard to call. The CDR3 runs 14 residues. CDR1 SQVTM and CDR2 ANQGSEA come from the germline V gene. Trimming stripped 4 bases from V and 2 bases from J, with 15 bases between. The CDR3 here is CSVGWQVNPYEQYF. The DNA of the CDR3 is TGCAGCGTTGGGTGGCAGGTGAATCCCTACGAGCAGTACTTC.

This clonotype has more than one count but fewer than ten. The chain links TRBV18 to TRBJ2-1; a possible D gene is TRBD2 (5 bases). The V end lost 1 base, the J end lost 6 bases, and 16 bases lay between the germline ends. Germline V gene data show CDR1 as KGHSH and CDR2 as LQKENI. The CDR3 is made up of 16 amino acids. The chain's CDR3 is CASSPQHSRSGNEQFF. CDR3 nucleotides: TGTGCCAGCTCACCACAGCACAGTCGGAGCGGCAATGAGCAGTTCTTC. Full variable domain (outside the CDR3, taken from reference TRBV18 and TRBJ2-1): NAGVMQNPRHLVRRRGQEARLRCSPMKGHSHVYWYRQLPEEGLKFMVYLQKENIIDESGMPKERFSAEFPKEGPSILRIQQVVRGDSAAYFCASSPQHSRSGNEQFFGPGTRLTVL.

About this clonotype itself: Possible read error: a much larger clone is one base away. This chain connects TRBV10-3 to TRBJ1-5; D might be TRBD1 (6 bases). Per germline, CDR1 ENHRY and CDR2 SYGVKD. CDR3 length: 16 amino acids. V was trimmed by 2 bases and J by 0 bases, leaving 11 bases between them. CDR3 sequence reads: CAISEPGQSSNQPQHF. The CDR3 DNA is TGTGCCATCAGTGAGCCCGGACAGAGTAGCAATCAGCCCCAGCATTTT.

The chain employs TRBV7-2 and TRBJ1-5; 7 positions match TRBD1. Germline V CDR1 and CDR2: SGHTA, FQGNSA. The CDR3 totals 15 residues. The trim removed 5 bases at V and 0 bases at J, leaving 4 bases unmatched. The CDR3 DNA sequence: TGTGCCAGCAGCCGGGACAGAAATAGCAATCAGCCCCAGCATTTT. Amino acid sequence: CASSRDRNSNQPQHF.

As regards this clonotype: This may be a read error, as it is one base from a much larger clone. This chain uses TRBV7-8 with TRBJ2-7; 7 positions agree with TRBD1. The ends lost 8 bases at V and 3 bases at J; junction bases unmatched: 10. Germline-derived CDR1 and CDR2 are SGHVS and FQNEAQ. The CDR3 consists of 14 residues. CDR3 amino acids: CASGQTGQIYEQYF. The CDR3 bases are TGTGCCAGCGGCCAAACGGGACAGATCTACGAGCAGTACTTC.

This clonotype was recorded a few times. The chain combines TRBV5-1 with TRBJ2-7, with D perhaps TRBD1 (6 bases). This CDR3 has 16 amino acids. The germline V and J ends were trimmed by 3 bases and 0 bases, with 16 bases remaining between them. CDR1 and CDR2 from the germline V gene are SGHRS and YFSETQ. CDR3: CASSSARTVSSYEQYF. CDR3 coding DNA: TGCGCCAGCAGCTCGGCCAGGACAGTGAGCTCCTACGAGCAGTACTTC. The full variable domain, its missing parts supplied by reference TRBV5-1 and TRBJ2-7, is KAGVTQTPRYLIKTRGQQVTLSCSPISGHRSVSWYQQTPGQGLQFLFEYFSETQRNKGNFPGRFSGRQFSNSRSEMNVSTLELGDSALYLCASSSARTVSSYEQYFGPGTRLTVT.

This clonotype showed up many times. Its ends do not fully match the called genes, so a read error is possible. This chain uses TRBV28 with TRBJ1-1; D unresolved. In germline, CDR1 is MDHEN, CDR2 SYDVKM. The CDR3 runs 12 residues. The CDR3 sequence: CASGFSVTEAFF. DNA of the CDR3: TGTGCCAGCGGTTTCTCGGTCACTGAAGCTTTCTTT.

The chain carries TRBV20-1 and TRBJ2-7; 8 nucleotides match TRBD2. The CDR3 totals 16 residues. Germline CDR1 reads DFQATT; CDR2 reads SNEGSKA (reference sequence). V lost 0 bases and J lost 5; bases outside the gene matches: 12. For the CDR3, the DNA is TGCAGTGCTAGAGATCAGTTTAAGCGGGAGTCCCACGAGCAGTACTTC. Translation: CSARDQFKRESHEQYF.